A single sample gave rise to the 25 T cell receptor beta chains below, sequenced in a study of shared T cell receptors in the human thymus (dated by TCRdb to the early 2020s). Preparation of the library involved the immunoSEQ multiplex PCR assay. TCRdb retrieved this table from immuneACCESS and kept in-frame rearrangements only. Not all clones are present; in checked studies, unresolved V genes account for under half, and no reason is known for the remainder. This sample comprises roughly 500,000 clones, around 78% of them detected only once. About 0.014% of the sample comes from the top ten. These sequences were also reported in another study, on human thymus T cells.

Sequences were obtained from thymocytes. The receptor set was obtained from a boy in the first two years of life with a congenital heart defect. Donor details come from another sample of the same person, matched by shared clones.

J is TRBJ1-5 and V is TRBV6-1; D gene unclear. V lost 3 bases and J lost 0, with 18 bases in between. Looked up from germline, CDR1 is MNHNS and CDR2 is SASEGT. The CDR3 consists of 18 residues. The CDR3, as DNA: TGTGCCAGCAGTGATCTATACCCCAGACTTTATAGCAATCAGCCCCAGCATTTT. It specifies CASSDLYPRLYSNQPQHF.

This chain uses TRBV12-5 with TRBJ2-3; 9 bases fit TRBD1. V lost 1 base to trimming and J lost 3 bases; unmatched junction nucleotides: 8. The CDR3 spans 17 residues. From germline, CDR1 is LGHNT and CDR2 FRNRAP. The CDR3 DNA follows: TGTGCTAGTGGTTTGGCCCCGGACAGGGGAGGGACAGATACGCAGTATTTT. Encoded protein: CASGLAPDRGGTDTQYF.

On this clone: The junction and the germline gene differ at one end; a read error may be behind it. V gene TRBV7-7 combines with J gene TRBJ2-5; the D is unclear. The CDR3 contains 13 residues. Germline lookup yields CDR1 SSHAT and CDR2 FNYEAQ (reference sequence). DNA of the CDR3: TGTGCTAGCAGCTTAGACGTAGAAGAGACCCAGTACTTC. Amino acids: CASSLDVEETQYF.

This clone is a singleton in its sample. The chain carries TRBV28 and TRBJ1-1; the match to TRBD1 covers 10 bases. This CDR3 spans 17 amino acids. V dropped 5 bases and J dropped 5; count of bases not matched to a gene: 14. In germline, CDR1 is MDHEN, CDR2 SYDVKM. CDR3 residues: CASSPTDRGPLWTEAFF. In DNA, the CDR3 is TGTGCCAGCAGTCCAACTGACAGGGGGCCATTGTGGACTGAAGCTTTCTTT.

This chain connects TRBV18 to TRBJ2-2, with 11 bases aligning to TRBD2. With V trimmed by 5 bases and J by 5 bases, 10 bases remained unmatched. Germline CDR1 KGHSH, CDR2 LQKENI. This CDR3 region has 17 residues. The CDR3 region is CASSAPRLAGNTGELFF. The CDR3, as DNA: TGTGCCAGCTCAGCCCCCAGACTAGCGGGAAATACCGGGGAGCTGTTTTTT. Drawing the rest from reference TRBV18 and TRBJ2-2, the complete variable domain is NAGVMQNPRHLVRRRGQEARLRCSPMKGHSHVYWYRQLPEEGLKFMVYLQKENIIDESGMPKERFSAEFPKEGPSILRIQQVVRGDSAAYFCASSAPRLAGNTGELFFGEGSRLTVL.

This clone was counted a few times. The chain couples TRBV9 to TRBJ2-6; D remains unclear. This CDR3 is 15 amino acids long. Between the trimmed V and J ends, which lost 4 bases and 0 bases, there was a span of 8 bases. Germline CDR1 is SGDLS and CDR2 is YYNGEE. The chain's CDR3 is CASSQTASGANVLTF. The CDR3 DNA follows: TGTGCCAGCAGCCAAACAGCCTCTGGGGCCAACGTCCTGACTTTC.

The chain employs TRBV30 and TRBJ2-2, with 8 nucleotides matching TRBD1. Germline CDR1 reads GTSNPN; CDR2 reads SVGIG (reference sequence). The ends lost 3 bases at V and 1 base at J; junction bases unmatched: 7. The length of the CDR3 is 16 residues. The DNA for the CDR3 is TGTGCCTGGAGCGCTGACAGGGGAGGGAACACCGGGGAGCTGTTTTTT. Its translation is CAWSADRGGNTGELFF.

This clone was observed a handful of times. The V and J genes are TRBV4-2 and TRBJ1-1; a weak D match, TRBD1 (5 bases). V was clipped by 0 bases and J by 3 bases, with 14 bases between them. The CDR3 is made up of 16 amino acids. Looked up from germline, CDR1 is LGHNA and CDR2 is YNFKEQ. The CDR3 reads CASSQDGFPGDTEAFF. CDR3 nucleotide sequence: TGTGCCAGCAGCCAAGATGGGTTCCCGGGGGACACTGAAGCTTTCTTT.

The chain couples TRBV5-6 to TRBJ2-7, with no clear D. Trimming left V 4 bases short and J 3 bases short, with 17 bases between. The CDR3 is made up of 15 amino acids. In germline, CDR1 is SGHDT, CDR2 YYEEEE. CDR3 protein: CASSPSAGRNYEQYF. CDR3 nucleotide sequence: TGTGCCAGCAGCCCCTCGGCAGGTCGCAACTACGAGCAGTACTTC. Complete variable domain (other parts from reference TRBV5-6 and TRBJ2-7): DAGVTQSPTHLIKTRGQQVTLRCSPKSGHDTVSWYQQALGQGPQFIFQYYEEEERQRGNFPDRFSGHQFPNYSSELNVNALLLGDSALYLCASSPSAGRNYEQYFGPGTRLTVT.

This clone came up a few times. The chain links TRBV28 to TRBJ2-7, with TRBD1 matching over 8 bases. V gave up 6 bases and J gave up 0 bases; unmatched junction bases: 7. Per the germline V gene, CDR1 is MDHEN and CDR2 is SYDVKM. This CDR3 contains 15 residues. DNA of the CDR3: TGTGCCAGCAGCATCCGGGACAGGTTCTCCTACGAGCAGTACTTC. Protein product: CASSIRDRFSYEQYF.

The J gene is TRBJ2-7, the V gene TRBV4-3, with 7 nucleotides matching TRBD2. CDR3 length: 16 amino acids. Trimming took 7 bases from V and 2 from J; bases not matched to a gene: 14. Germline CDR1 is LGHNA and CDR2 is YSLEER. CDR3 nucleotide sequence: TGCGCCAGCAACCCGGGGAGGGCTGGGGATCCCTACGAGCAGTACTTC. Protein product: CASNPGRAGDPYEQYF.

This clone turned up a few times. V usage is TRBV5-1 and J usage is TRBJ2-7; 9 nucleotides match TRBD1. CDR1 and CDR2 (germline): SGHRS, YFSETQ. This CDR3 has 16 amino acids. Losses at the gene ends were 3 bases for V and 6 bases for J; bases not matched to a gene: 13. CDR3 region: CASSSKTTGGRFEQYF. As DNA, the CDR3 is TGCGCCAGCAGCTCGAAAACGACAGGGGGTCGGTTCGAGCAGTACTTC.

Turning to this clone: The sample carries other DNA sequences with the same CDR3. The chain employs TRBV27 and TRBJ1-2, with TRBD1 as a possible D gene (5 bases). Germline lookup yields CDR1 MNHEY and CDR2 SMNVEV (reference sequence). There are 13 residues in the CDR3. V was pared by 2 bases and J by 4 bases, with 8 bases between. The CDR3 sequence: CASSLGQGYGYTF. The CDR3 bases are TGTGCCAGCAGTTTAGGGCAGGGCTATGGCTACACCTTC.

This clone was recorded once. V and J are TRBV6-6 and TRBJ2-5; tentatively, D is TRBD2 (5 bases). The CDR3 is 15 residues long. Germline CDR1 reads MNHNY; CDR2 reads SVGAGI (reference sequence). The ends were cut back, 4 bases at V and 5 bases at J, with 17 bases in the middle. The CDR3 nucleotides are TGTGCCAGCAGTTTCCCTAGCTTTGAAAGGGAGACCCAGTACTTC. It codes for CASSFPSFERETQYF.

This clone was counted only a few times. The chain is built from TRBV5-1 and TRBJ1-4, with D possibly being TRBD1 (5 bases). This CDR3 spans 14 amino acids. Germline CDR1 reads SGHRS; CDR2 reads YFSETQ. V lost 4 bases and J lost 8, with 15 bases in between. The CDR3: CASSHRGGEEKLFF. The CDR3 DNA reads TGCGCCAGCAGCCATAGGGGTGGCGAAGAAAAACTGTTTTTT.

CDR3 DNA: TGTGCCAGCAGCAGAGGATGTTGGGGCGGGAGGGCACGTGGCCCAGATACGCAGTATTTT. Protein product: CASSRGCWGGRARGPDTQYF. The chain couples TRBV5-4 to TRBJ2-3, with 9 bases that match TRBD2. Germline V lookup: CDR1 SGHNT, CDR2 YYREEE (reference sequence). The CDR3 is 20 residues long. The ends lost 4 bases at V and 4 bases at J; junction bases unmatched: 22.

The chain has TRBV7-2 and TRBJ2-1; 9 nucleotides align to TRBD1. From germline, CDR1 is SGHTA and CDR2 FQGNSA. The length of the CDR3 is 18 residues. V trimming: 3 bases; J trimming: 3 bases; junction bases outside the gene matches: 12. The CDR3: CASSLKVAGTGNYNEQFF. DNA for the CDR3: TGTGCCAGCAGCTTGAAAGTTGCCGGGACAGGGAACTACAATGAGCAGTTCTTC.

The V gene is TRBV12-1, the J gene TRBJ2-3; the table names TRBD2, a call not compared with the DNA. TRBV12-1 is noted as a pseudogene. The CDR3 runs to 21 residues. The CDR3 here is CASSFDGISRGTGRASDTQYF. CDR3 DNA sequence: TGTGCCAGCAGCTTTGACGGGATCAGCCGAGGTACTGGGAGGGCCTCGGATACGCAGTATTTT.

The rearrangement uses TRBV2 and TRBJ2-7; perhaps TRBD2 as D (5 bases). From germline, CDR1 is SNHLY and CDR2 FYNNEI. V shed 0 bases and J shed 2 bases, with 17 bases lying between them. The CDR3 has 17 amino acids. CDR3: CASSEARGGSATYEQYF. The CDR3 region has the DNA TGTGCCAGCAGTGAAGCGCGAGGAGGTTCAGCGACCTACGAGCAGTACTTC.

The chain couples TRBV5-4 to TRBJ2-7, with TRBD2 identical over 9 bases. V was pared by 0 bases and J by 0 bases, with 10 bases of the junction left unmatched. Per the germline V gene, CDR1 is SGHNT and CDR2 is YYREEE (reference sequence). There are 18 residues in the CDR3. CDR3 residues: CASSLGPGSGRISYEQYF. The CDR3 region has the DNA TGTGCCAGCAGCTTGGGTCCAGGTAGCGGGAGAATCTCCTACGAGCAGTACTTC.

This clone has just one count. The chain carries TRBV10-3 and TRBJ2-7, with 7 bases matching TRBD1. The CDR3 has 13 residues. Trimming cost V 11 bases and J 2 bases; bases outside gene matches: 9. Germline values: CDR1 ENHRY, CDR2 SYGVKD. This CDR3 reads CAVRRDRAYEQYF. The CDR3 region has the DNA TGTGCCGTCCGTAGGGACAGAGCCTACGAGCAGTACTTC.

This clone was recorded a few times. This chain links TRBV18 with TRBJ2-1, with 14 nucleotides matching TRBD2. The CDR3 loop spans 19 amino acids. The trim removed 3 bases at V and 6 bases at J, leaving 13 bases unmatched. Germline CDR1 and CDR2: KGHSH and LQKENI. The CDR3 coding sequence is TGTGCCAGCTCACCTGTCCCGGGACAGGGGACTAGCGGGAGCAATGAGCAGTTCTTC. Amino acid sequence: CASSPVPGQGTSGSNEQFF.

The CDR3 spells CASSPGGDVYGYTF. CDR3 in DNA: TGTGCCAGCAGTCCAGGAGGAGATGTTTATGGCTACACCTTC. V and J are TRBV6-5 and TRBJ1-2; D gene unclear. The CDR3 consists of 14 residues. The germline V and J ends were trimmed by 5 bases and 5 bases, with 15 bases remaining between them. Germline V gives CDR1 MNHEY, CDR2 SVGAGI.

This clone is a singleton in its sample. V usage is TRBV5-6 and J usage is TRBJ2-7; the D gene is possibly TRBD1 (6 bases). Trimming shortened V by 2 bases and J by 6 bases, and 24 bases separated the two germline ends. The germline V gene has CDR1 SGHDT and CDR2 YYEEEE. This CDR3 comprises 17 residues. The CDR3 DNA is TGTGCCAGCAGCTTAGACAGGTATAATGCTCTGGCTCGCGAGCAGTACTTC. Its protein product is CASSLDRYNALAREQYF.

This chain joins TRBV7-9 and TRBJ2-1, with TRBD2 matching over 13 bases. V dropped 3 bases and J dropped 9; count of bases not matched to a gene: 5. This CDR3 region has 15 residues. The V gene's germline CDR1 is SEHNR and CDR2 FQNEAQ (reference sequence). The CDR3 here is CASSFWTSGSGEQFF. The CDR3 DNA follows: TGTGCCAGCAGCTTCTGGACTAGCGGGAGTGGTGAGCAGTTCTTC.